This T cell receptor beta chain derives from a study of T cells expressing NK-cell markers (dated by TCRdb to 2020 to 2022). At the level of the whole study: Three sorted T-cell subsets (CD3+CD56+NKG2C+, CD3+CD56+NKG2C- and CD3+CD56-NKG2C+) from under ten donors had their TCR beta-chain repertoires profiled. Seven of the eight sequenced donors were HCMV-seropositive and one was HCMV-seronegative. The study sequenced eight donors, all healthy volunteers chosen at random: three men and five women. Sequencing of the libraries produced 2 x 150 bp reads on Illumina HiSeq 2000/2500, MiSeq or NextSeq.

What the study reported, not specific to this receptor: Those dominant clonotypes were again the most abundant among CD3+CD56-NKG2C+ cells in a few donors, at roughly 28.3-65%. Whether the expanded NKG2C-expressing T cell clones were specific for HCMV antigens remained unclear. For about 6 donors, the dominant CD3+CD56+NKG2C+ clonotypes were among the top 10 CD8+ clonotypes and accounted for roughly 1.0-7.5% of CD8+ T cells.

HCMV-specific IgG was detected in serum with a commercial ELISA kit to determine HCMV serostatus. Ficoll density gradient centrifugation was used to isolate peripheral blood mononuclear cells from blood. To note about this clonotype: Its antigen is not yet known.

Inclusive of the bounding cysteine and phenylalanine, the CDR3 is 15 residues long. No DNA has been recorded. CDR1 and CDR2 were assigned from the germline V gene as LGHNA and YNFKEQ. These reads were obtained on an Illumina HiSeq 2000. 5'RACE template switching, by which a universal primer site and unique molecular identifiers were added, was used to make TCR beta cDNA libraries. cDNA synthesis was primed from the TCR beta constant segment and was followed by two successive PCR amplification steps. The source study handled its data this way. MIGEC was used to demultiplex reads and group the reads by UMI, and MiTCR was used to assemble and quantify clonotypes. To exclude erroneous sequences, only TCR cDNA sequences supported by at least two reads were retained. The tcR package was used for downstream repertoire analysis, and clonotypes were matched between fractions using CDR3 nucleotide sequence together with V segment. VDJmatch was used to annotate antigen specificity against VDJdb, with one amino acid substitution in CDR3 permitted. TCRdb reprocessed the reads, and each CDR3 protein sequence is entered once, without DNA. The V and J calls and clone size are TCRdb's, not the authors'. The table kept for this sample lists about 460,000 distinct CDR3 sequences. The leading ten clones occupy over 1.1% of the sample.

The chain was built from TRBV4-2 and TRBJ1-1; TCRdb calls TRBD1, which cannot be checked without DNA. The sequence was obtained from a woman aged 45-65 years in good health. Donor details come from another sample of the same person, matched by shared clones. The sequencing sample was made of blood T cells: a sorted CD56 or NKG2C T cell subset, CD4+ or CD8+ T cells, or bulk PBMC T cells (not recorded which). Here the CDR3 is given as CASSHLGDMNTEAFF.